Below are 8 T cell receptor beta chains sequenced from a single sample in a study of blood T cells in healthy people across ages. With a J-beta primer mix and a sample-barcoded 5' primer, a second PCR ran about 6 to 11 cycles. TCRdb re-called the 5' RACE reads through MiXCR, storing one row per CDR3 protein. The sample carries hundreds of thousands of distinct CDR3 sequences, under 65% recorded once. Specimen: blood. These receptor sequences come from a man aged 55 to 70 in good health.

This clonotype was counted only a few times. V is TRBV29-1 and J is TRBJ1-1; 7 bases match TRBD1. V gave up 4 bases and J gave up 4 bases; unmatched junction bases: 6. This CDR3 region has 13 residues. Germline assignment: CDR1 SQVTM and CDR2 ANQGSEA. This CDR3 is CSVGQGGGTEAFF. The CDR3 region has the DNA TGCAGCGTTGGACAGGGCGGCGGCACTGAAGCTTTCTTT.

This clonotype was counted between two and nine times. It may be a read error: a sequence one base away is much more abundant. The J gene is TRBJ2-1, the V gene TRBV19; D not certain. The J call is doubtful: the DNA matches TRBJ2-7 better. CDR3 size: 14 residues. Germline V gene data show CDR1 as LNHDA and CDR2 as SQIVND (reference sequence). The CDR3 bases are TGTGCCAGTAAGTTCTCCTCCTCCTACAATGAGCAGTACTTC. Its protein product is CASKFSSSYNEQYF.

The J gene is TRBJ1-2, the V gene TRBV10-3, with D maybe TRBD1 (5 bases). V gave up 6 bases and J gave up 6 bases, with 23 bases separating them. From germline, CDR1 is ENHRY and CDR2 SYGVKD. This CDR3 is 16 amino acids long. CDR3 protein: CAIRGGLPEVEDGYTF. The CDR3 bases are TGTGCCATCAGGGGGGGACTTCCCGAAGTTGAGGATGGCTACACCTTC.

The chain uses TRBV20-1 and TRBJ1-2, with D perhaps TRBD1 (6 bases). The V end lost 0 bases, the J end lost 4 bases, and 12 bases lay between the germline ends. The germline CDR1 and CDR2 sequences are DFQATT and SNEGSKA (reference sequence). This CDR3 is built from 14 residues. CDR3 sequence reads: CSARDLGQIYGYTF. CDR3 DNA sequence: TGCAGTGCTAGAGATCTCGGACAGATCTATGGCTACACCTTC.

This chain connects TRBV20-1 to TRBJ2-7, with 8 bases identical to TRBD1. The CDR3 loop spans 16 amino acids. With V trimmed by 0 bases and J by 2 bases, 9 bases remained unmatched. Germline V gene data show CDR1 as DFQATT and CDR2 as SNEGSKA (reference sequence). As DNA, the CDR3 is TGCAGTGCTAGAGATCGTGGCAGGGGGCCCCCCTACGAGCAGTACTTC. This translates into CSARDRGRGPPYEQYF.

The V call is TRBV7-9, the J call TRBJ2-1, with D possibly matching TRBD1 (6 bases). V gave up 3 bases and J gave up 1 base, with 13 bases separating them. CDR3 length: 16 amino acids. Germline CDR1 is SEHNR and CDR2 is FQNEAQ (reference sequence). In DNA form, the CDR3 reads TGTGCCAGCAGCTTTTCCCAGGGGTTTTCCTACAATGAGCAGTTCTTC. This translates into CASSFSQGFSYNEQFF.

The J gene is TRBJ1-2, the V gene TRBV20-1; D is uncertain. The CDR3 spans 12 residues. Germline CDR1 is DFQATT and CDR2 is SNEGSKA (reference sequence). V lost 2 bases and J lost 4, with 8 bases in between. This chain's CDR3 is CSARPPGYGYTF. As DNA, the CDR3 is TGCAGTGCTAGACCCCCGGGCTATGGCTACACCTTC.

This clonotype showed up just a few times. V usage is TRBV29-1 and J usage is TRBJ2-1; TRBD2 matches 8 bases. The germline V gene encodes CDR1 SQVTM and CDR2 ANQGSEA. This CDR3 comprises 14 residues. The V gene end was trimmed by 6 bases and the J gene end by 5 bases; junction bases not matched to a gene: 9. Written as DNA, the CDR3 is TGCAGCGTCCTCCGGGGGGGCGGTGACAATGAGCAGTTCTTC. Its translation: CSVLRGGGDNEQFF.